This entry features one T cell receptor (beta chain) sequence. Its specificity is not known. The authors extracted RNA and reverse transcribed it into cDNA as the sequencing template. TCRdb's copy holds only in-frame clones and misses some; the assay was immunoSEQ multiplex PCR. The sample holds hundreds of thousands of clones, approximately 61% seen once. CDR3 length: 16 residues. The sample is drawn from a study of CD8+ T cells in alopecia areata. The overall study: Dosing with tofacitinib proceeded for 6 to 18 months, followed by 6 months off drug. Study conclusions and caveats: Patients shared TCRs less clearly than mice did, possibly owing to HLA.

The source material was CD4+ T cells sorted from blood, sampled at week 0. The receptor was isolated from a human donor with alopecia areata. This chain links TRBV21-1 with TRBJ2-1. TRBV21-1 is labeled a pseudogene. For the CDR3, the DNA is TGTGCCAGCAGCTCAGACGGGGGCGCTCAGTACAATGAGCAGTTCTTC. This encodes CASSSDGGAQYNEQFF.